The rows below give T cell receptor beta chains drawn from one sample of a study of shared clonotypes between healthy human individuals. Profiled with immunoSEQ multiplex PCR; TCRdb holds only in-frame clones, not every one. The repertoire includes 800,000 to 1,200,000 clones, about four fifths of them detected once, and more than 0.5% sits in the top ten. Specimen: memory CD4+ T cells from PBMCs. Source of these receptors: a man aged 18 to 30 in good health. Some clones in this sample may be carry-over from other donors' samples. Both conserved end residues are part of each CDR3. Each record gives: clone size, J gene, V gene, D gene, CDR3 DNA, CDR3 protein. A D gene is named only where the DNA matches it firmly. Clone size appears in some rows only: once, few, many, or a class for an expanded clone.

clone size: .; J gene: TRBJ1-6; V gene: TRBV7-2; D gene: TRBD1; CDR3 DNA: TGTGCCAGCAGCTTAGTGGACAGGGCTTTGAAACTCCTCCACTTT; CDR3 protein: CASSLVDRALKLLHF
clone size: .; J gene: TRBJ2-7; V gene: TRBV21-1; D gene: .; CDR3 DNA: TGTGCCAGCAGCAAACCTTGGACAGGTCAGTCCGAGCAGTACTTC; CDR3 protein: CASSKPWTGQSEQYF
clone size: .; J gene: TRBJ1-1; V gene: TRBV27; D gene: .; CDR3 DNA: TGTGCCAGCAGTTCAGGTGACGGCCGGGTGAGGGCTTTCTTT; CDR3 protein: CASSSGDGRVRAFF
clone size: .; J gene: TRBJ1-2; V gene: TRBV29-1; D gene: .; CDR3 DNA: TGCAGCGTTTCCTGGGATGGCTACACCTTC; CDR3 protein: CSVSWDGYTF
clone size: .; J gene: TRBJ1-4; V gene: TRBV2; D gene: TRBD1; CDR3 DNA: TGTGCCAGCAGTGAAGCGACAGGGGGAGATGAAAAACTGTTTTTT; CDR3 protein: CASSEATGGDEKLFF
clone size: .; J gene: TRBJ2-6; V gene: TRBV30; D gene: .; CDR3 DNA: TGTGCCTGGGGTGCAGGAGGGGCCAACGTCCTGACTTTC; CDR3 protein: CAWGAGGANVLTF
clone size: once; J gene: TRBJ1-1; V gene: TRBV14; D gene: .; CDR3 DNA: TGTGCCAGCAGCCACCTCACTGAAGCTTTCTTT; CDR3 protein: CASSHLTEAFF
clone size: .; J gene: TRBJ2-3; V gene: TRBV5-1; D gene: TRBD1; CDR3 DNA: TGCGCCAGCAGTTTTCGTCAGGGGGCAGGGACAGATACGCAGTATTTT; CDR3 protein: CASSFRQGAGTDTQYF
clone size: .; J gene: TRBJ2-7; V gene: TRBV6-1; D gene: .; CDR3 DNA: TGTGCCAGCAGACAGGCAGGCTACGAGCAGTACTTC; CDR3 protein: CASRQAGYEQYF
clone size: .; J gene: TRBJ2-3; V gene: TRBV7-9; D gene: .; CDR3 DNA: TGTGCCAGCAGCCCAGGTTGGGGGACCACGTCAGATACGCAGTATTTT; CDR3 protein: CASSPGWGTTSDTQYF
clone size: .; J gene: TRBJ2-7; V gene: TRBV7-3; D gene: .; CDR3 DNA: TGTGCCAGCAGCTTAACGTCGGCCACCGAGCAGTACTTC; CDR3 protein: CASSLTSATEQYF
clone size: few; J gene: TRBJ2-2; V gene: TRBV18; D gene: .; CDR3 DNA: TGTGCCAGCTCACCACTGGACTCTCGGACCGGGGAGCTGTTTTTT; CDR3 protein: CASSPLDSRTGELFF
clone size: .; J gene: TRBJ1-2; V gene: TRBV11-2; D gene: TRBD1; CDR3 DNA: TGTGCCAGCAGCTCATGGACAGGGCAAGGCTACACCTTC; CDR3 protein: CASSSWTGQGYTF
clone size: .; J gene: TRBJ2-3; V gene: TRBV27; D gene: .; CDR3 DNA: TGTGCCAGCGCCTGGGGGGGGCCAGATACGCAGTATTTT; CDR3 protein: CASAWGGPDTQYF
clone size: .; J gene: TRBJ2-3; V gene: TRBV30; D gene: .; CDR3 DNA: TGTGCCTGGAGTGTCCAGAGCACAGATACGCAGTATTTT; CDR3 protein: CAWSVQSTDTQYF
clone size: .; J gene: TRBJ2-2; V gene: TRBV28; D gene: .; CDR3 DNA: TGTGCCAGCACCCATGGGGGGGGCGCTCCCACCGGGGAGCTGTTTTTT; CDR3 protein: CASTHGGGAPTGELFF
clone size: .; J gene: TRBJ2-1; V gene: TRBV6-5; D gene: .; CDR3 DNA: TGTGCCAGCAGGTACTCTCAGGACCACTACAATGAGCAGTTCTTC; CDR3 protein: CASRYSQDHYNEQFF
clone size: .; J gene: TRBJ2-7; V gene: TRBV14; D gene: .; CDR3 DNA: TGTGCCAGCAGCCAACGTAATCCCGGGCCGACCCTCGAGCAGTACTTC; CDR3 protein: CASSQRNPGPTLEQYF
clone size: .; J gene: TRBJ1-2; V gene: TRBV6-6; D gene: TRBD1; CDR3 DNA: TGTGCCAGCAGCCAACCTCCGGGACAGGGATCTTATGGCTACACCTTC; CDR3 protein: CASSQPPGQGSYGYTF
clone size: .; J gene: TRBJ2-1; V gene: TRBV7-2; D gene: TRBD2; CDR3 DNA: TGTGCCAGCAGCTTAGGACCGGGACTAGCGGGAGGAGCCCAGTTCTTC; CDR3 protein: CASSLGPGLAGGAQFF
clone size: once; J gene: TRBJ2-5; V gene: TRBV18; D gene: TRBD2; CDR3 DNA: TGTGCCAGCTCACCCCGAGCGGGGGAATCTACGGAGACCCAGTACTTC; CDR3 protein: CASSPRAGESTETQYF
clone size: .; J gene: TRBJ2-5; V gene: TRBV27; D gene: .; CDR3 DNA: TGTGCCAGCAGGATACAGGGAGACAGGGAGACCCAGTACTTC; CDR3 protein: CASRIQGDRETQYF
clone size: .; J gene: TRBJ2-7; V gene: TRBV20-1; D gene: .; CDR3 DNA: TGCAGTGCTCACTCGGGGCCCTTCTATTACTTC; CDR3 protein: CSAHSGPFYYF
clone size: once; J gene: TRBJ1-5; V gene: TRBV5-1; D gene: .; CDR3 DNA: TGCGCCAGCAGCTTGGCCGGGGAACGCGAGCAGCCCCAGCATTTT; CDR3 protein: CASSLAGEREQPQHF
clone size: .; J gene: TRBJ2-1; V gene: TRBV9; D gene: TRBD2; CDR3 DNA: TGTGCCAGCAGCGTCCCTGGATCGGGAGGAGGCAATGAGCAGTTCTTC; CDR3 protein: CASSVPGSGGGNEQFF
clone size: .; J gene: TRBJ1-2; V gene: TRBV28; D gene: .; CDR3 DNA: TGTGCCAGCAGCAATTATGGCTACACCTTC; CDR3 protein: CASSNYGYTF
clone size: .; J gene: TRBJ1-3; V gene: TRBV7-2; D gene: .; CDR3 DNA: TGTGCCAGCAGCCTTGGACCGCCGAGGTCTGGAAACACCATATATTTT; CDR3 protein: CASSLGPPRSGNTIYF
clone size: .; J gene: TRBJ2-3; V gene: TRBV28; D gene: .; CDR3 DNA: TGTGCCAGCAGTTTGGCGGGTGCCGCAGATACGCAGTATTTT; CDR3 protein: CASSLAGAADTQYF
clone size: .; J gene: TRBJ2-1; V gene: TRBV7-3; D gene: .; CDR3 DNA: TGTGCCAGCAGCGCGGGGGCAGGGAATAACTACAATGAGCAGTTCTTC; CDR3 protein: CASSAGAGNNYNEQFF
clone size: .; J gene: TRBJ2-1; V gene: TRBV7-2; D gene: .; CDR3 DNA: TGTGCCAGCAGCTTAGAGTATTCCTGGATGAATGAGCAGTTCTTC; CDR3 protein: CASSLEYSWMNEQFF
clone size: .; J gene: TRBJ1-3; V gene: TRBV7-6; D gene: .; CDR3 DNA: TGTGCCAGCAGCTCCCGTCAGGGGTCTGGAAACACCATATATTTT; CDR3 protein: CASSSRQGSGNTIYF
clone size: few; J gene: TRBJ2-7; V gene: TRBV28; D gene: .; CDR3 DNA: TGTGCCAGCAGTTTACCTAGCGCGAGGCACAACGAGCAGTACTTC; CDR3 protein: CASSLPSARHNEQYF
clone size: .; J gene: TRBJ2-3; V gene: TRBV18; D gene: TRBD1; CDR3 DNA: TGTGCCAGCTCAAAACAGGGGGCTACCACAGATACGCAGTATTTT; CDR3 protein: CASSKQGATTDTQYF
clone size: .; J gene: TRBJ1-1; V gene: TRBV27; D gene: .; CDR3 DNA: TGTGCCAGTCTGCCGGCGGGGAACACTGAAGCTTTCTTT; CDR3 protein: CASLPAGNTEAFF
clone size: once; J gene: TRBJ1-5; V gene: TRBV2; D gene: .; CDR3 DNA: TGTGCCAGCAGTACAGGGTCGGTACAGCCCCAGCATTTT; CDR3 protein: CASSTGSVQPQHF
clone size: .; J gene: TRBJ2-1; V gene: TRBV7-2; D gene: TRBD2; CDR3 DNA: TGTGCCAGCAGCTTAGCTGGCGCGGGAGGTAGGAATGAGCAGTTCTTC; CDR3 protein: CASSLAGAGGRNEQFF
clone size: .; J gene: TRBJ2-3; V gene: TRBV29-1; D gene: TRBD1; CDR3 DNA: TGCAGCGTTGTTTTGGGGGACAGGGGACCAGATACGCAGTATTTT; CDR3 protein: CSVVLGDRGPDTQYF
clone size: .; J gene: TRBJ2-1; V gene: TRBV7-2; D gene: .; CDR3 DNA: TGTGCCAGCAGCGCATACCGGGACTCCAGCAATGAGCAGTTCTTC; CDR3 protein: CASSAYRDSSNEQFF
clone size: .; J gene: TRBJ1-1; V gene: TRBV6-4; D gene: .; CDR3 DNA: TGTGCCAGCAGCCGGGGGGCTCGGGGGCAAGCTTTCTTT; CDR3 protein: CASSRGARGQAFF
clone size: .; J gene: TRBJ1-1; V gene: TRBV21-1; D gene: .; CDR3 DNA: TGTGCCAGCAGCACACACCCCCTGGGGAACACTGAAGCTTTCTTT; CDR3 protein: CASSTHPLGNTEAFF
clone size: .; J gene: TRBJ2-4; V gene: TRBV7-2; D gene: TRBD1; CDR3 DNA: TGTGCCAGCAGCAACGGCCGGGACAGGGTAGGCAAAAACATTCAGTACTTC; CDR3 protein: CASSNGRDRVGKNIQYF
clone size: few; J gene: TRBJ1-1; V gene: TRBV18; D gene: .; CDR3 DNA: TGTGCCAGCTCCCCTGTTGGGACTGAAGCTTTCTTT; CDR3 protein: CASSPVGTEAFF